Sequencing of this TCR beta chain was carried out in a study of T-cell memory formation after mild COVID-19. Study-level information: Most TCR clusters belonged to a single donor. Overall study findings and caveats: The authors left the SARS-CoV-2 specificity of second-wave clones peaking on day 37 unconfirmed. Memory from before infection featured some responding clones, which suggests cross-reactive memory joined. CD8+ contracting clones occupied EMRA, while CD4+ ones occupied mainly CM and EM.

In this sample, this clonotype turned up many times. The antigen remains undetermined. MiXCR was run by TCRdb on the 5' RACE reads, yielding one entry per CDR3 protein. Seen here are 400,000 to 450,000 distinct CDR3 sequences, over 15% observed once, and the top ten hold 20% to 25%. The sequence was obtained from a man aged 18 to 35 who had mild COVID-19 (a few samples of this study predate the infection). Cell type and time point are not known. The sample consisted of PBMCs or a T cell subset sorted from them (not recorded which).

This CDR3 reads CASSPGGGDGSYEQYV. The CDR3 coding sequence is TGTGCCAGCAGTCCAGGGGGGGGGGACGGCTCCTACGAGCAGTACGTC. The chain uses TRBV28 and TRBJ2-7; D may correspond to TRBD1 or TRBD2 (7 bases each). The CDR3 consists of 16 residues. Germline CDR1 MDHEN, CDR2 SYDVKM. V was shortened by 5 bases and J by 0 bases, with 17 bases between the two germline ends.